The T cell receptor beta chain described here comes from a study of T cell repertoires in ileal Crohn's disease. Across the whole study: All patients had surgery for stricturing (around 60%) or penetrating (around 40%) disease.

Germline V lookup: CDR1 LNHDA, CDR2 SQIVND (reference sequence). Trimming took off 5 bases at V and 1 base at J, with 15 bases between the two ends. The CDR3 contains 16 residues. Assay: immunoSEQ multiplex PCR; the TCRdb copy retains only in-frame clones and omits some. Of fewer than 10,000 clones detected, around 84% appear once; the ten largest clones hold around 13%. The V call is TRBV19, the J call TRBJ2-1, with D possibly TRBD2 on 6 matching bases. The sample taken for sequencing was ileal tissue. The TCR originated in an adult with Crohn's disease. CDR3 coding DNA: TGTGCCAGTAGTCTTCGGGGGATCGCGTCCTACAATGAGCAGTTCTTC. Encoded protein: CASSLRGIASYNEQFF.